This passage covers 14 T cell receptor beta chains from one sample sequenced in a study of blood T cell repertoires in COVID-19. Libraries were prepared by immunoSEQ multiplex PCR; TCRdb keeps only in-frame clonotypes and omits some of them. The sample lists about 140,000 clones; 80% to 85% were seen once. The specimen sequenced was peripheral blood. Receptor source: a woman aged 60 to 75 with acute or convalescent COVID-19.

The chain recombines TRBV7-2 with TRBJ1-1; 9 nucleotides line up with TRBD1. This CDR3 is 17 amino acids long. V shed 3 bases, J shed 2 bases, and the junction held 10 bases outside the gene matches. Per the germline V gene, CDR1 is SGHTA and CDR2 is FQGNSA. The chain's CDR3 is CASSFRTNRGRNTEAFF. CDR3 sequence (DNA): TGTGCCAGCAGCTTCCGAACAAACAGGGGGCGCAACACTGAAGCTTTCTTT.

V usage is TRBV2 and J usage is TRBJ2-2; no clear D gene. The CDR3 sequence is 12 residues long. The V and J ends lost 7 bases and 3 bases respectively, with 6 bases between them. The V gene's germline CDR1 is SNHLY and CDR2 FYNNEI. The CDR3 DNA reads TGTGCCAGCACCCTATACACCGGGGAGCTGTTTTTT. Amino acids: CASTLYTGELFF.

This clone was seen just once. The chain has TRBV2 and TRBJ2-1; the D gene is possibly TRBD1 (5 bases). Trimming cost V 1 base and J 11 bases, with 18 bases left between them. Looked up from germline, CDR1 is SNHLY and CDR2 is FYNNEI. The CDR3 runs 15 residues. CDR3 protein: CASSEEGLQRAQQFF. The CDR3 coding sequence is TGTGCCAGCAGTGAAGAGGGGTTGCAACGGGCCCAGCAGTTCTTC.

The V and J genes are TRBV18 and TRBJ2-7, with 8 bases fitting TRBD1. Germline lookup yields CDR1 KGHSH and CDR2 LQKENI. With V trimmed by 2 bases and J by 6 bases, 6 bases remained unmatched. The CDR3 has 14 amino acids. The CDR3 nucleotides read TGTGCCAGCTCACCAGACAGGGGCTCGGTCGAGCAGTACTTC. It encodes CASSPDRGSVEQYF.

V is TRBV19 and J is TRBJ1-1; D not certain. Deletions cut 5 bases from V and 5 bases from J, with 9 bases between. The V gene's germline CDR1 is LNHDA and CDR2 SQIVND (reference sequence). The CDR3 length is 12 residues. The CDR3 sequence is CASSQEVTEAFF. As DNA, the CDR3 is TGTGCCAGTAGTCAGGAAGTTACTGAAGCTTTCTTT.

This clone showed up just once. J is TRBJ2-2 and V is TRBV28; tentatively, D is TRBD1 (6 bases). The CDR3 length is 16 residues. V lost 5 bases and J 0 bases, leaving 13 bases between the germline ends. Germline-derived CDR1 and CDR2 are MDHEN and SYDVKM. The CDR3 DNA sequence: TGTGCCAGCAGTGGAAAGGACAGTACGAACACCGGGGAGCTGTTTTTT. Protein sequence: CASSGKDSTNTGELFF.

The chain links TRBV27 to TRBJ1-1; 7 bases are a match to TRBD1. Germline V gene sequence: CDR1 MNHEY, CDR2 SMNVEV (reference sequence). V was clipped by 5 bases and J by 5 bases; unmatched bases: 11. This CDR3 has 15 amino acids. DNA for the CDR3: TGTGCCAGCAGTCCCGGACAGGCGCCAAAAACTGAAGCTTTCTTT. Translating it yields CASSPGQAPKTEAFF.

This clone has just a few counts. This chain connects TRBV28 to TRBJ2-7, with 7 nucleotides matching TRBD1. The V gene's germline CDR1 is MDHEN and CDR2 SYDVKM. J was trimmed by 4 bases and V by 5 bases; bases with no gene match: 11. This CDR3 region has 15 residues. The CDR3 loop is CASSHSQGLEYEQYF. The CDR3 DNA reads as TGTGCCAGCAGTCATTCACAGGGGCTAGAATACGAGCAGTACTTC. The whole variable domain, remainder taken from reference TRBV28 and TRBJ2-7, is DVKVTQSSRYLVKRTGEKVFLECVQDMDHENMFWYRQDPGLGLRLIYFSYDVKMKEKGDIPEGYSVSREKKERFSLILESASTNQTSMYLCASSHSQGLEYEQYFGPGTRLTVT.

This rearrangement joins TRBV7-2 to TRBJ1-1; D is unresolved. From germline, CDR1 is SGHTA and CDR2 FQGNSA. Trimming left V 3 bases short and J 5 bases short, with 10 bases between. This CDR3 has 13 amino acids. The CDR3 DNA sequence: TGTGCCAGCAGCTTGGGTGGGAGGACTGAAGCTTTCTTT. This sequence encodes CASSLGGRTEAFF.

The genes are TRBV24-1 and TRBJ2-2, with 7 bases that match TRBD1. Trimming at V came to 5 bases and at J to 6 bases, leaving 8 bases not matched to a gene. The CDR3 runs to 15 residues. Looked up from germline, CDR1 is KGHDR and CDR2 is SFDVKD. The CDR3 DNA is TGTGCCACCAGTGGCGTTGGACAGGTTTCCGGGGAGCTGTTTTTT. Translating it yields CATSGVGQVSGELFF.

The chain combines TRBV10-1 with TRBJ2-3; the D is unclear. CDR1 and CDR2 from the germline V gene are WNHNN and SYGVQD (reference sequence). This CDR3 has 14 amino acids. V was pared by 0 bases and J by 1 base, with 5 bases between. CDR3 nucleotides: TGCGCCAGCAGTGAGTCGATAGGCACAGATACGCAGTATTTT. Its translation: CASSESIGTDTQYF.

This clone was detected only once. The chain combines TRBV6-4 with TRBJ2-2; 10 bases line up with TRBD2. J lost 5 bases, V lost 5 bases, and 2 bases had no gene match. The CDR3 has 14 amino acids. Germline values: CDR1 MRHNA, CDR2 SNTAGT. In DNA form, the CDR3 reads TGTGCCAGCAGTACTAGCGGGGAGACCGGGGAGCTGTTTTTT. Its translation: CASSTSGETGELFF.

This chain connects TRBV30 to TRBJ1-3; D is possibly TRBD1 (6 bases). Germline V gene sequence: CDR1 GTSNPN, CDR2 SVGIG (reference sequence). This CDR3 has 12 amino acids. V was pared by 5 bases and J by 2 bases, with 7 bases between. The chain's CDR3 is CAWGTPGNTIYF. Written as DNA, the CDR3 is TGTGCCTGGGGGACACCTGGAAACACCATATATTTT.

V and J are TRBV19 and TRBJ1-2; the D is unclear. The CDR3 loop spans 14 amino acids. Trimming pared 3 bases from V and 0 bases from J, leaving 8 bases between. Germline-derived CDR1 and CDR2 are LNHDA and SQIVND (reference sequence). The chain's CDR3 is CASSMGGANYGYTF. The CDR3 DNA is TGTGCCAGTAGTATGGGTGGAGCTAACTATGGCTACACCTTC. The variable domain in full, with the rest retrieved from reference TRBV19 and TRBJ1-2, is DGGITQSPKYLFRKEGQNVTLSCEQNLNHDAMYWYRQDPGQGLRLIYYSQIVNDFQKGDIAEGYSVSREKKESFPLTVTSAQKNPTAFYLCASSMGGANYGYTFGSGTRLTVV.